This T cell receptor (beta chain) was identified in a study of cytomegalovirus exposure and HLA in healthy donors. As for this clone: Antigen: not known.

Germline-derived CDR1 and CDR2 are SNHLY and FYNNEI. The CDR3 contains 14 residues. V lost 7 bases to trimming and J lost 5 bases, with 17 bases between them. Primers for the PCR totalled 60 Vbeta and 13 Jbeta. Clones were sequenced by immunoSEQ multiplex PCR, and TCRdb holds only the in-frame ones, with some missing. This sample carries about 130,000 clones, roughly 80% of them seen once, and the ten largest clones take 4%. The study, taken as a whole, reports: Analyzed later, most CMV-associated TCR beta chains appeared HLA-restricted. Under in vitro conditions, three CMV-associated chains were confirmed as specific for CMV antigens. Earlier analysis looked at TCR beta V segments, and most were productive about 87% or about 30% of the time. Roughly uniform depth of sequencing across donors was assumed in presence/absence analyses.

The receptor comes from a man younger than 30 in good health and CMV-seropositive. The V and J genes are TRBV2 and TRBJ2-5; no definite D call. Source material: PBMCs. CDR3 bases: TGTGCCAGCACGGGTACGGCGTCTGGCGAGACCCAGTACTTC. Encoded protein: CASTGTASGETQYF.